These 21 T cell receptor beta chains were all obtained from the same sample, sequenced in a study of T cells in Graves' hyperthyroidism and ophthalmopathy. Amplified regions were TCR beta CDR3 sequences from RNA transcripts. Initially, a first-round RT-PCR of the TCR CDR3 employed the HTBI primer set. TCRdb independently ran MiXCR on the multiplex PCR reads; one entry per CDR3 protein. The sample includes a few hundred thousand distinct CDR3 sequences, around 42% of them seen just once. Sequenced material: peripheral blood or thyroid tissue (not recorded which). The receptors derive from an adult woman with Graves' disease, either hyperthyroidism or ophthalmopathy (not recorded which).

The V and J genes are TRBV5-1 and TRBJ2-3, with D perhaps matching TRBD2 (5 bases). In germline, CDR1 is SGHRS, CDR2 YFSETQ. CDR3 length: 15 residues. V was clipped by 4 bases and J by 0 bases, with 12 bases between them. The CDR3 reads CASSLVRTSTDTQYF. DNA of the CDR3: TGCGCCAGCAGCCTAGTTAGGACTAGCACAGATACGCAGTATTTT.

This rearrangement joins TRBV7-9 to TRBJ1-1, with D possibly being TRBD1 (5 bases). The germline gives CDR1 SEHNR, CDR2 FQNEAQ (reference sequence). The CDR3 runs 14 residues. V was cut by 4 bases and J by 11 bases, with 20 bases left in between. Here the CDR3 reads CASSSRPRGLGAFF. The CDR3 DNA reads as TGTGCCAGCAGCTCGCGCCCCCGGGGGTTGGGGGCTTTCTTT.

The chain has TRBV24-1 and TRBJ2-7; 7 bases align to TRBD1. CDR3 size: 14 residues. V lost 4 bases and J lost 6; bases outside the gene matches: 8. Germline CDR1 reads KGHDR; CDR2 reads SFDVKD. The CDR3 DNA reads TGTGCCACCAGTGAACCTGACAGGGCGGGCGAGCAGTACTTC. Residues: CATSEPDRAGEQYF.

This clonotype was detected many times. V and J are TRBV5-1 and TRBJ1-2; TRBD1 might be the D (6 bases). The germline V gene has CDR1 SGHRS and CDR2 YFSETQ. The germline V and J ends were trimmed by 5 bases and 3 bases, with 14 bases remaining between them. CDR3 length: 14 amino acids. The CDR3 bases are TGCGCCAGCAGATCCCAGGGGACTGACTATGGCTACACCTTC. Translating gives CASRSQGTDYGYTF.

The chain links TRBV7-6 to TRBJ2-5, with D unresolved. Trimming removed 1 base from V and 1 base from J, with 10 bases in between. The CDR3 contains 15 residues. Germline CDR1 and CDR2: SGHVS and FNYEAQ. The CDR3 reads CASSLVPGSQETQYF. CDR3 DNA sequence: TGTGCCAGCAGCTTAGTCCCTGGTTCCCAAGAGACCCAGTACTTC.

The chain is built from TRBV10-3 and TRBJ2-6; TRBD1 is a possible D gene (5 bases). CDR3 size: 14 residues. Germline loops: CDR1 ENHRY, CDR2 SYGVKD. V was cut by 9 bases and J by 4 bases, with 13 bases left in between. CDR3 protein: CAMTKGSGANVLTF. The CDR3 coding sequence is TGTGCCATGACCAAGGGGTCAGGGGCCAACGTCCTGACTTTC.

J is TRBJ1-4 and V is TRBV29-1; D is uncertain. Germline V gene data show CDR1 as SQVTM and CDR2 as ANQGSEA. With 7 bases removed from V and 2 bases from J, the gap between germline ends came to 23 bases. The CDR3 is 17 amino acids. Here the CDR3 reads CSARLAGEVWTNEKLFF. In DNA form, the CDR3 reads TGCAGCGCCCGACTAGCGGGAGAGGTTTGGACTAATGAAAAACTGTTTTTT.

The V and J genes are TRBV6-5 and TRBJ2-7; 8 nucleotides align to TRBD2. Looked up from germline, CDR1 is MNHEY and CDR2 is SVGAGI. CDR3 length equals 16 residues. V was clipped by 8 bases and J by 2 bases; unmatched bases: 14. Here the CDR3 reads CASRPQGVAGPYEQYF. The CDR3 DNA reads TGTGCCAGCCGCCCCCAAGGGGTAGCGGGGCCCTACGAGCAGTACTTC.

Here the CDR3 reads CASSQSGADQPQYF. The CDR3 DNA is TGTGCCAGCAGCCAGTCAGGAGCTGATCAGCCCCAGTACTTC. The chain links TRBV7-8 to TRBJ2-5, with no clear D. Per germline, CDR1 SGHVS and CDR2 FQNEAQ. The CDR3 contains 14 residues. Trimming removed 5 bases from V and 9 bases from J, with 19 bases in between.

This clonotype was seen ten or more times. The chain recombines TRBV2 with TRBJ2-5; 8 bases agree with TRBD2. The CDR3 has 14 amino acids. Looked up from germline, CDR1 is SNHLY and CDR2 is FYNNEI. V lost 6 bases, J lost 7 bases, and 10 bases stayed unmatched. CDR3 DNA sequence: TGTGCCAGCAGGCGGGAGGAGTACTTCGGGACCCAGTACTTC. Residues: CASRREEYFGTQYF.

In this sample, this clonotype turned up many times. This chain's CDR3 is CASSFYPLNTEAFF. The CDR3 region has the DNA TGTGCCAGCAGCTTTTACCCCCTGAACACTGAAGCTTTCTTT. The V call is TRBV7-2, the J call TRBJ1-1, with no clear D. CDR1 and CDR2 (germline): SGHTA, FQGNSA. The CDR3 sequence is 14 residues long. The V gene lost 3 bases and the J gene lost 0 bases, with 8 bases spanning the gap.

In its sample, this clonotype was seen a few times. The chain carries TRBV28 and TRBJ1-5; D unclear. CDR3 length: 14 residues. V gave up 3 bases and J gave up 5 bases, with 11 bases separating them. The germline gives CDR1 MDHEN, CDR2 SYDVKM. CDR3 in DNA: TGTGCCAGCAGTTTTAGGTCCTTATATCAGCCCCAGCATTTT. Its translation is CASSFRSLYQPQHF.

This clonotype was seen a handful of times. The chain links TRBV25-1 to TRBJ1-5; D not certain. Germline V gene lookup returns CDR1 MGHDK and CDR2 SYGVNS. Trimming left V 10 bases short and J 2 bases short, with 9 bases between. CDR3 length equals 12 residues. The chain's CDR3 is CATSEGNQPQHF. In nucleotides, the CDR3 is TGTGCCACAAGCGAGGGCAATCAGCCCCAGCATTTT. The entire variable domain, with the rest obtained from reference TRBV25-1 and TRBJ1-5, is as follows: EADIYQTPRYLVIGTGKKITLECSQTMGHDKMYWYQQDPGMELHLIHYSYGVNSTEKGDLSSESTVSRIRTEHFPLTLESARPSHTSQYLCATSEGNQPQHFGDGTRLSIL.

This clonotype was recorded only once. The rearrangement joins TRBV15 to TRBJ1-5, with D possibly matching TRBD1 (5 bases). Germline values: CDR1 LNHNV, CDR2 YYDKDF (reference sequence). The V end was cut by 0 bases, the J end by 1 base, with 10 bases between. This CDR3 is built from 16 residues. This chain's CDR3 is CATSRERGLSNQPQHF. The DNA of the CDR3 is TGTGCCACCAGCAGAGAGAGGGGTTTGAGCAATCAGCCCCAGCATTTT.

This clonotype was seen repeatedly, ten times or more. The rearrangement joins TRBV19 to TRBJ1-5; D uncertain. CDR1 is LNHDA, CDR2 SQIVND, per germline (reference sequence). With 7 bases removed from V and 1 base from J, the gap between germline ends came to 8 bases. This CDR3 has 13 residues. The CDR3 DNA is TGTGCCAGTATTAGGATCAGCAATCAGCCCCAGCATTTT. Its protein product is CASIRISNQPQHF.

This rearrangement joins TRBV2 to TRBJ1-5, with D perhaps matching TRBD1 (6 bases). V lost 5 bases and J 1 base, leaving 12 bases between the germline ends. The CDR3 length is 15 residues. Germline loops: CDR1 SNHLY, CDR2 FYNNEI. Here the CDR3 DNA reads TGTGCCAGCAGTTACAGCGGACAGAGCAATCAGCCCCAGCATTTT. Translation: CASSYSGQSNQPQHF.

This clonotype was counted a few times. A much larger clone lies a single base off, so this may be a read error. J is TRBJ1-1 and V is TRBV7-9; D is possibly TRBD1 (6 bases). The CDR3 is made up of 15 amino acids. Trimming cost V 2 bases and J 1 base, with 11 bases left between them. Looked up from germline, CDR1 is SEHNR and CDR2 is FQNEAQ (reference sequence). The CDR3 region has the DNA TGTGCCAGCAGCTTACCGGGACAACCGAACACTGAAGCTTTCTTT. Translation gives CASSLPGQPNTEAFF.

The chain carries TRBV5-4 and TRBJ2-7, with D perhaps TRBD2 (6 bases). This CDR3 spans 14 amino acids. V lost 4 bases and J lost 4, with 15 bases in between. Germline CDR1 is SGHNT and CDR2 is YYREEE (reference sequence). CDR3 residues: CASSLSFGSYEQYF. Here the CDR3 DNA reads TGTGCCAGCAGCCTAAGTTTCGGGAGTTACGAGCAGTACTTC.

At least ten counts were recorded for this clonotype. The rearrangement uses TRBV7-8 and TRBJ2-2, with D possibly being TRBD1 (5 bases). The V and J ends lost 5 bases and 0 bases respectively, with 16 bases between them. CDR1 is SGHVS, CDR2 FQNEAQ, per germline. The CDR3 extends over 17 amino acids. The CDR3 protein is CASSHHLGRANTGELFF. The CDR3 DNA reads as TGTGCCAGCAGCCACCACCTGGGGCGCGCGAACACCGGGGAGCTGTTTTTT.

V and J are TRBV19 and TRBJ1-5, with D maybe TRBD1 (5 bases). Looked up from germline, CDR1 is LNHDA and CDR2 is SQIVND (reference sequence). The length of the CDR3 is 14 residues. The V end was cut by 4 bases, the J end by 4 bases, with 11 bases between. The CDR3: CASSTQESNQPQHF. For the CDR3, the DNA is TGTGCCAGTAGTACACAGGAGTCGAATCAGCCCCAGCATTTT.

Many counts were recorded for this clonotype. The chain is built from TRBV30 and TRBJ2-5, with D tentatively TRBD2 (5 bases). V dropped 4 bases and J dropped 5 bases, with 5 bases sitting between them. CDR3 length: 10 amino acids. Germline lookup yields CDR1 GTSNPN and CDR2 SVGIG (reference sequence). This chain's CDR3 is CAWKRETQYF. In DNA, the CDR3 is TGTGCCTGGAAGCGGGAGACCCAGTACTTC. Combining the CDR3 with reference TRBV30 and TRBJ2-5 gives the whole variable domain SQTIHQWPATLVQPVGSPLSLECTVEGTSNPNLYWYRQAAGRGLQLLFYSVGIGQISSEVPQNLSASRPQDRQFILSSKKLLLSDSGFYLCAWKRETQYFGPGTRLLVL.